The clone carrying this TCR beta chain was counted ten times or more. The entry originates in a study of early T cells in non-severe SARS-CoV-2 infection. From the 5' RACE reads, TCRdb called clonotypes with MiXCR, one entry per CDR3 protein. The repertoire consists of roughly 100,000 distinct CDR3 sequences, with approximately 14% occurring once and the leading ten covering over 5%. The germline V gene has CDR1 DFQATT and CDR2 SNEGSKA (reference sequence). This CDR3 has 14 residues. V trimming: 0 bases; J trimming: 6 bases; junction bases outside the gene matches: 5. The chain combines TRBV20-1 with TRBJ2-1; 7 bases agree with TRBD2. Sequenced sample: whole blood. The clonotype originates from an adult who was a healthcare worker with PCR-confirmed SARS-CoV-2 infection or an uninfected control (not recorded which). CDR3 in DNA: TGCAGTGCTAGAGACCCCCCTAGCGGCAATGAGCAGTTCTTC. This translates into CSARDPPSGNEQFF.